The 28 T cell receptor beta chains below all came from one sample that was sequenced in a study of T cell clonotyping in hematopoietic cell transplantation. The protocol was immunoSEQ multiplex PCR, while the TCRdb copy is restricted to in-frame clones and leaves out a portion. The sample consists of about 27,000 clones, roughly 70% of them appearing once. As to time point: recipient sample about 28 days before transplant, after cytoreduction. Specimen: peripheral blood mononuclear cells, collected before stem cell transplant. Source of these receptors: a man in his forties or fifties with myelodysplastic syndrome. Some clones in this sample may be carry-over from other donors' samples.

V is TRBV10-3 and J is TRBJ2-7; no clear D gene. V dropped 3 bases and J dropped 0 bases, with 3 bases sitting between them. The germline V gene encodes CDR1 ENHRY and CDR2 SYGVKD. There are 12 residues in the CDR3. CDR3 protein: CAISEDSYEQYF. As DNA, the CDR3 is TGTGCCATCAGTGAAGACTCCTACGAGCAGTACTTC.

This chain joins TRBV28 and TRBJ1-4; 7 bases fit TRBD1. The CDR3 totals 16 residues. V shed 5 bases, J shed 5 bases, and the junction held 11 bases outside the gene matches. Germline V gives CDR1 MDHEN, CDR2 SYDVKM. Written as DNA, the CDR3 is TGTGCCAGCAGTCCGGTCACAGGGGCCGTCAATGAAAAACTGTTTTTT. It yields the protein CASSPVTGAVNEKLFF. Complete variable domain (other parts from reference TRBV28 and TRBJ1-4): DVKVTQSSRYLVKRTGEKVFLECVQDMDHENMFWYRQDPGLGLRLIYFSYDVKMKEKGDIPEGYSVSREKKERFSLILESASTNQTSMYLCASSPVTGAVNEKLFFGSGTQLSVL.

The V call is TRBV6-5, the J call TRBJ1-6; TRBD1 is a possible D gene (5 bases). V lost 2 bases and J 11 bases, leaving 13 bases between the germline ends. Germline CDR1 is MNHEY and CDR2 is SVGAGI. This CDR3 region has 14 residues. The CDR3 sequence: CASSYVVKGPPLHF. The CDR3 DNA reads TGTGCCAGCAGTTACGTGGTCAAGGGACCACCCCTCCACTTT.

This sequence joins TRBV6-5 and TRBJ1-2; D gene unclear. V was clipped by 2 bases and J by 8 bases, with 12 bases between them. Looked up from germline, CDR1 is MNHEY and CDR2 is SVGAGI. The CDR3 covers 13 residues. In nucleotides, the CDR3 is TGTGCCAGCAGTTACCGACACCCCGGGGGCTACACCTTC. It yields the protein CASSYRHPGGYTF.

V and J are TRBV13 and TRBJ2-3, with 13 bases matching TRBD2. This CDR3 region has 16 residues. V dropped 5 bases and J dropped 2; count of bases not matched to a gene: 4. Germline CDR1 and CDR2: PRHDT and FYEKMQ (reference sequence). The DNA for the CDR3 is TGTGCCAGCAGCCCGGGACTAGCGGGGTACACAGATACGCAGTATTTT. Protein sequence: CASSPGLAGYTDTQYF.

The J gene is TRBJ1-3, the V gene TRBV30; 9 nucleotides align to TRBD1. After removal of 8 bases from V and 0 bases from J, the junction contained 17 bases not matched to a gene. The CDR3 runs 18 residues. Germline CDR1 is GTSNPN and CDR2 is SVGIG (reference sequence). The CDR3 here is CAGDFPGQGPFSGNTIYF. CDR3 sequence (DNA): TGTGCCGGAGATTTCCCGGGACAGGGCCCTTTCTCTGGAAACACCATATATTTT. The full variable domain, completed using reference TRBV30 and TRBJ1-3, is SQTIHQWPATLVQPVGSPLSLECTVEGTSNPNLYWYRQAAGRGLQLLFYSVGIGQISSEVPQNLSASRPQDRQFILSSKKLLLSDSGFYLCAGDFPGQGPFSGNTIYFGEGSWLTVV.

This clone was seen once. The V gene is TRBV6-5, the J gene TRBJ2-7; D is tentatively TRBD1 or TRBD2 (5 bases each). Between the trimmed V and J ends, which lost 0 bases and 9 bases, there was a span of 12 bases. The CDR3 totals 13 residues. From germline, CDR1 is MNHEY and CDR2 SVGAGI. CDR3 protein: CASSYSSGTPQYF. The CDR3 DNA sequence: TGTGCCAGCAGTTACTCAAGTGGGACGCCGCAGTACTTC.

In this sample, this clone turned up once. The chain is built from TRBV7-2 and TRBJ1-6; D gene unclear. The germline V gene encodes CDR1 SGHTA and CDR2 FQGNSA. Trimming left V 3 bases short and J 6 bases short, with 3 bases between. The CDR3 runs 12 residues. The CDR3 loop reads CASSFFNSPLHF. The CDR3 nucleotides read TGTGCCAGCAGCTTTTTTAATTCACCCCTCCACTTT.

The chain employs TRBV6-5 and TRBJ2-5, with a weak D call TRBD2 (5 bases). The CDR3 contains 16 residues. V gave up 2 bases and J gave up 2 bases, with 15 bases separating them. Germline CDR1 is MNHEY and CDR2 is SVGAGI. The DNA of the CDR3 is TGTGCCAGCAGTTACACGGCTAGCAGTTCTCAAGAGACCCAGTACTTC. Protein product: CASSYTASSSQETQYF.

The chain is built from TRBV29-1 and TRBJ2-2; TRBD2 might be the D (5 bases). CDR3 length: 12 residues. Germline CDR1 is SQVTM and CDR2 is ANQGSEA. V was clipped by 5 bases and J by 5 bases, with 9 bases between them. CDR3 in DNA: TGCAGCGTTCCAACGGGGACCGGGGAGCTGTTTTTT. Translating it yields CSVPTGTGELFF.

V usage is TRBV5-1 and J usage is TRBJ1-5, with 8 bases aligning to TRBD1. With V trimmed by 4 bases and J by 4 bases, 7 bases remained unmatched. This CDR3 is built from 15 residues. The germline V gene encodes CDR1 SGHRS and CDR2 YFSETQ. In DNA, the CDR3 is TGCGCCAGCAGCATCGGGACAGGCGGTAATCAGCCCCAGCATTTT. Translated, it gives CASSIGTGGNQPQHF.

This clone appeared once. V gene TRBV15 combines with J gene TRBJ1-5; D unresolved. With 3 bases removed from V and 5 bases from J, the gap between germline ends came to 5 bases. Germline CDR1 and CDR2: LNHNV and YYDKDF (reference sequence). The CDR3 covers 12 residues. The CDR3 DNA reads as TGTGCCACCAGCAGGATAGATCAGCCCCAGCATTTT. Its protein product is CATSRIDQPQHF. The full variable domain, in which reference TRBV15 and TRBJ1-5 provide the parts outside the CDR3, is DAMVIQNPRYQVTQFGKPVTLSCSQTLNHNVMYWYQQKSSQAPKLLFHYYDKDFNNEADTPDNFQSRRPNTSFCFLDIRSPGLGDTAMYLCATSRIDQPQHFGDGTRLSIL.

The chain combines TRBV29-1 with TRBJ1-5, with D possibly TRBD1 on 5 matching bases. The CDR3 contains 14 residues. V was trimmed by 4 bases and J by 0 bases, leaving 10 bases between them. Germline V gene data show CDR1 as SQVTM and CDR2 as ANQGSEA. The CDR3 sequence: CSVGDPYSNQPQHF. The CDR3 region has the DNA TGCAGCGTTGGGGACCCTTATAGCAATCAGCCCCAGCATTTT.

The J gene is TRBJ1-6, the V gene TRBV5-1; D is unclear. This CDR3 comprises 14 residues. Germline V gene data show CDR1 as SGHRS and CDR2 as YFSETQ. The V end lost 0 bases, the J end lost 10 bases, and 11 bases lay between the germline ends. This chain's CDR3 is CASSLEWVRSPLHF. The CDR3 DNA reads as TGCGCCAGCAGCTTGGAGTGGGTACGGTCACCCCTCCACTTT.

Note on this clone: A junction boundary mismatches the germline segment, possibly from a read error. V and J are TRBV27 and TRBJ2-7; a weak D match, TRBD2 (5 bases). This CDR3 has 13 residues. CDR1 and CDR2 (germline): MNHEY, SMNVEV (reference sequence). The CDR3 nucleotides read TGTGCCAGCAGTTTCACCAAAGGACGGACGGAGGACTTC. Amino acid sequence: CASSFTKGRTEDF.

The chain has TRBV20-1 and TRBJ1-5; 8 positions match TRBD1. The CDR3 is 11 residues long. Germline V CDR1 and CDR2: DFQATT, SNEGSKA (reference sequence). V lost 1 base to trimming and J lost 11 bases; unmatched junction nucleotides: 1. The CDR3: CSARAQGAQHF. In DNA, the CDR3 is TGCAGTGCTAGAGCACAGGGGGCCCAGCATTTT.

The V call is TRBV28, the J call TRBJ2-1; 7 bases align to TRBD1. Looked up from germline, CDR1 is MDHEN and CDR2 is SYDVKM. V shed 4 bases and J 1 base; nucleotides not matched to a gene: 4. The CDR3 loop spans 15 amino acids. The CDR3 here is CASSSSGQSYNEQFF. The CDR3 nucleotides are TGTGCCAGCAGTTCCTCGGGACAGTCCTACAATGAGCAGTTCTTC.

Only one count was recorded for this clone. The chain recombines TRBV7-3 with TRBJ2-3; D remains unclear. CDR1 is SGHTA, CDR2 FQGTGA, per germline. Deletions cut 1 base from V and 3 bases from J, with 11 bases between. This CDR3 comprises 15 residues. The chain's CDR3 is CASSLSPLETDTQYF. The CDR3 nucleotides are TGTGCCAGCAGCTTAAGCCCGCTAGAAACAGATACGCAGTATTTT.

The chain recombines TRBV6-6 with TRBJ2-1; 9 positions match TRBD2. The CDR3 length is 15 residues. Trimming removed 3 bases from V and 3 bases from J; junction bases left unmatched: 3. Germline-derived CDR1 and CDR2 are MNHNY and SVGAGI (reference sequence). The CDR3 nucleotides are TGTGCCAGCAGTTATAGCGGGGGCCGCTACAATGAGCAGTTCTTC. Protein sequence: CASSYSGGRYNEQFF.

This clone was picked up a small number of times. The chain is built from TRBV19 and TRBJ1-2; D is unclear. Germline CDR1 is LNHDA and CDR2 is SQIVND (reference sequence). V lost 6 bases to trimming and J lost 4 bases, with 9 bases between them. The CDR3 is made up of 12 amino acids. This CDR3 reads CASRPGPYGYTF. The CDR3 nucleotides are TGTGCCAGTAGGCCGGGCCCCTATGGCTACACCTTC.

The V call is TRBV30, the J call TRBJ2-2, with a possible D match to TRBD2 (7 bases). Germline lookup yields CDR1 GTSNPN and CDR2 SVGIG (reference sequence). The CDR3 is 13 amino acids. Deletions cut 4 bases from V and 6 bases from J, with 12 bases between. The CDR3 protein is CAWTAGAPGELFF. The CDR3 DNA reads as TGTGCCTGGACCGCGGGGGCTCCCGGGGAGCTGTTTTTT.

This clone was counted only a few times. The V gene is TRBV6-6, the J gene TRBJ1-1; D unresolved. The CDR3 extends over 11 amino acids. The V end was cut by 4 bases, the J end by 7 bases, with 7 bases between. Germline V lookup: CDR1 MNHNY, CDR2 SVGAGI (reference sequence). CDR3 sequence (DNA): TGTGCCAGCAGTTCCTTATATGAAGCTTTCTTT. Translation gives CASSSLYEAFF.

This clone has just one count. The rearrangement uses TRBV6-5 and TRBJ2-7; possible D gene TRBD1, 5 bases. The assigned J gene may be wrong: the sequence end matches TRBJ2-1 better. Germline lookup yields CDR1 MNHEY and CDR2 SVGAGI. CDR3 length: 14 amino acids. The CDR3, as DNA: TGTGCCAGCAGTTACTCATCATCAGGACACGAGCAGTTCTTC. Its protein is CASSYSSSGHEQFF.

The CDR3 sequence: CASTLAGAGEQYF. CDR3 nucleotides: TGCGCCAGCACGCTAGCGGGAGCTGGCGAGCAGTACTTC. The V and J genes are TRBV5-1 and TRBJ2-7, with TRBD2 identical over 10 bases. CDR1 and CDR2 from the germline V gene are SGHRS and YFSETQ. The trim removed 6 bases at V and 6 bases at J, leaving 6 bases unmatched. This CDR3 comprises 13 residues.

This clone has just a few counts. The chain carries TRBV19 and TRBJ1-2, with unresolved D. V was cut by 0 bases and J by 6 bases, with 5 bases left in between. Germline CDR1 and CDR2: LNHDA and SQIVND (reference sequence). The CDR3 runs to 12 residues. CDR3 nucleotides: TGTGCCAGTAGTATAGACAAGGATGGCTACACCTTC. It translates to CASSIDKDGYTF. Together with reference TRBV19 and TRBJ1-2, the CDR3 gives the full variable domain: DGGITQSPKYLFRKEGQNVTLSCEQNLNHDAMYWYRQDPGQGLRLIYYSQIVNDFQKGDIAEGYSVSREKKESFPLTVTSAQKNPTAFYLCASSIDKDGYTFGSGTRLTVV.

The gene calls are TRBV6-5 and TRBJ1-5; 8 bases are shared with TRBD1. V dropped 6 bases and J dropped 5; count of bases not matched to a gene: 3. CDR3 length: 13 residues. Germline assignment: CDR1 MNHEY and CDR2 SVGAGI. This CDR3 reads CASSRTGYQPQHF. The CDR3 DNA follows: TGTGCCAGCAGCCGGACAGGGTATCAGCCCCAGCATTTT.

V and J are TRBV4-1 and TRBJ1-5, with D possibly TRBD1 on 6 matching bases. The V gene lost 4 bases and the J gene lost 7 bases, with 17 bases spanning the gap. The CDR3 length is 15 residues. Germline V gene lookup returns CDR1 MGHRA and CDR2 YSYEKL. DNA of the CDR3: TGCGCCAGCAGCCTGACCCGAAGGGGGTCACAGCCCCAGCATTTT. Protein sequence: CASSLTRRGSQPQHF.

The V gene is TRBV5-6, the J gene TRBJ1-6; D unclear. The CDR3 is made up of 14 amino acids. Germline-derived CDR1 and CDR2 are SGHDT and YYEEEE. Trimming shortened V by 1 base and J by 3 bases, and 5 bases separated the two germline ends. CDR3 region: CASSLRDYNSPLHF. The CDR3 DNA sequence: TGTGCCAGCAGCTTGCGGGACTATAATTCACCCCTCCACTTT.